Following are 22 T cell receptor beta chains from one sample sequenced in a study of T cells expressing NK-cell markers. TCRdb re-called the 5' RACE reads; one entry per CDR3 protein, DNA not given. The listing contains a few hundred thousand distinct CDR3 sequences. The source material was blood T cells: a sorted CD56 or NKG2C T cell subset, CD4+ or CD8+ T cells, or bulk PBMC T cells (not recorded which). All receptors derive from a woman in her fifties or sixties in good health.

V usage is TRBV5-6 and J usage is TRBJ2-3; the TCRdb call, TRBD1, lacks DNA for checking. Germline V lookup: CDR1 SGHDT, CDR2 YYEEEE. This CDR3 is 16 amino acids long. CDR3 sequence reads: CASSKGTAYSTDTQYF.

The chain uses TRBV7-9 and TRBJ2-4. The germline V gene has CDR1 SEHNR and CDR2 FQNEAQ (reference sequence). The CDR3 is 17 amino acids. This chain's CDR3 is CASSQKVTGVAKNIQYF. Full variable domain (rest looked up from reference TRBV7-9 and TRBJ2-4): DTGVSQNPRHKITKRGQNVTFRCDPISEHNRLYWYRQTLGQGPEFLTYFQNEAQLEKSRLLSDRFSAERPKGSFSTLEIQRTEQGDSAMYLCASSQKVTGVAKNIQYFGAGTRLSVL.

This chain joins TRBV4-2 and TRBJ2-1; TCRdb returns TRBD1, unconfirmable since there is no DNA. CDR1 and CDR2 from the germline V gene are LGHNA and YNFKEQ. The CDR3 is made up of 13 amino acids. This CDR3 reads CASSQDSGDEQFF.

V is TRBV6-6 and J is TRBJ2-3; TCRdb names TRBD2, which stays unverified in the absence of DNA. CDR3 length: 13 residues. The germline CDR1 and CDR2 sequences are MNHNY and SVGAGI (reference sequence). CDR3: CASSTRTSGIRYF.

The chain has TRBV5-1 and TRBJ2-3; the TCRdb D gene call, TRBD1, has no DNA to confirm it. Germline loops: CDR1 SGHRS, CDR2 YFSETQ. The CDR3 is 17 amino acids. This CDR3 reads CASSFLGQGRRTDTQYF.

The chain employs TRBV5-1 and TRBJ2-1; the TCRdb call, TRBD1, lacks DNA for checking. CDR1 is SGHRS, CDR2 YFSETQ, per germline. The CDR3 runs to 16 residues. The CDR3 reads CASSPRQGARNNEQFF.

The CDR3: CASSYKGRHNEQFF. The chain links TRBV6-5 to TRBJ2-1; TCRdb's D call, TRBD2, is unchecked because there is no DNA. CDR3 length equals 14 residues. The germline CDR1 and CDR2 sequences are MNHEY and SVGAGI.

The chain's CDR3 is CASSSQMGAPNTEAFF. The V gene is TRBV11-2, the J gene TRBJ1-1. The germline V gene has CDR1 SGHAT and CDR2 FQNNGV. This CDR3 spans 16 amino acids.

The chain links TRBV3-1 to TRBJ1-2; the D call from TCRdb, TRBD1, cannot be confirmed without DNA. Looked up from germline, CDR1 is LGHDT and CDR2 is YNNKEL (reference sequence). This CDR3 is 18 amino acids long. The CDR3 here is CASSQGFPGGPANYGYTF.

The chain has TRBV4-1 and TRBJ2-3; TCRdb's D call of TRBD2 is untestable without DNA. The germline gives CDR1 MGHRA, CDR2 YSYEKL. This CDR3 contains 14 residues. CDR3 sequence: CASNPSGVTDTQYF.

This rearrangement joins TRBV12-3 or TRBV12-4 to TRBJ2-1; there is no DNA to check the TCRdb D call of TRBD1. The CDR3 loop spans 13 amino acids. This chain's CDR3 is CASNKDSYNEQFF.

The rearrangement links TRBV24-1 to TRBJ1-4. This CDR3 spans 13 amino acids. Germline V gene sequence: CDR1 KGHDR, CDR2 SFDVKD. CDR3 amino acids: CATSDVDTEKLFF.

The chain is built from TRBV20-1 and TRBJ2-2; TCRdb lists TRBD1, though no DNA is available to test this call. Germline V gives CDR1 DFQATT, CDR2 SNEGSKA (reference sequence). The CDR3 spans 14 residues. The CDR3 is CSASGTRDAGELFF.

The genes are TRBV10-1 and TRBJ2-2; the D gene TCRdb calls, TRBD1, cannot be checked with no DNA. Germline V gene data show CDR1 as WNHNN and CDR2 as SYGVQD (reference sequence). The CDR3 consists of 16 residues. CDR3: CASSELGTVNTGELFF.

The rearrangement uses TRBV5-1 and TRBJ2-1; without DNA, the TCRdb call of TRBD1 cannot be checked. Germline lookup yields CDR1 SGHRS and CDR2 YFSETQ. This CDR3 spans 15 amino acids. CDR3 residues: CASSFSQGFRDEQFF.

The rearrangement uses TRBV29-1 and TRBJ2-7; as DNA is missing, the TRBD2 call by TCRdb cannot be tested. Per the germline V gene, CDR1 is SQVTM and CDR2 is ANQGSEA. This CDR3 comprises 15 residues. The CDR3 region is CSVEGERSGTYEQYF.

The rearrangement joins TRBV15 to TRBJ1-3. The V gene's germline CDR1 is LNHNV and CDR2 YYDKDF (reference sequence). The CDR3 runs to 16 residues. CDR3 residues: CATSRDVGILLNTIYF.

This chain connects TRBV27 to TRBJ2-4; the D call of TRBD1 rests on TCRdb alone, since no DNA is present to check it. CDR1 MNHEY and CDR2 SMNVEV come from the germline V gene (reference sequence). This CDR3 region has 14 residues. CDR3 sequence reads: CATARGFGKNIQYF.

The V call is TRBV9, the J call TRBJ2-1; TCRdb returns TRBD2, unconfirmable since there is no DNA. The germline V gene encodes CDR1 SGDLS and CDR2 YYNGEE. This CDR3 comprises 17 residues. The CDR3 spells CASSFSGAQISYNEQFF.

This chain joins TRBV5-1 and TRBJ2-1; absent DNA, TCRdb's TRBD2 call cannot be checked. The CDR3 is 15 residues long. Germline CDR1 is SGHRS and CDR2 is YFSETQ. This chain's CDR3 is CASSSSGESWNEQFF.

This sequence joins TRBV29-1 and TRBJ2-7; TCRdb gives TRBD1 as the D gene, but with no DNA this cannot be confirmed. Germline values: CDR1 SQVTM, CDR2 ANQGSEA. The CDR3 loop spans 13 amino acids. CDR3 sequence: CSSLRAGDGEQYF.

This CDR3 reads CSVEGDPGQENEKLFF. The rearrangement uses TRBV29-1 and TRBJ1-4; there is no DNA to check the TCRdb D call of TRBD1. There are 16 residues in the CDR3. CDR1 and CDR2 (germline): SQVTM, ANQGSEA.